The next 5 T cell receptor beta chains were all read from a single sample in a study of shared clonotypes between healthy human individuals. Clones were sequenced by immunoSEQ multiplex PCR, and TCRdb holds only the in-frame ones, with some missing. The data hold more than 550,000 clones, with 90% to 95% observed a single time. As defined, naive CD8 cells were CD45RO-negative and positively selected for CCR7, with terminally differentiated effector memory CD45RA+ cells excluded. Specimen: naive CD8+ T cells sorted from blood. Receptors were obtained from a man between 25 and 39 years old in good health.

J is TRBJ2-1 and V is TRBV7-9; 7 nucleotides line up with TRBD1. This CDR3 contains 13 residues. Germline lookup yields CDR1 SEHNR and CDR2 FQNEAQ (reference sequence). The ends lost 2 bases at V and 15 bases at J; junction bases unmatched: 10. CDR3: CASSLYPGGEGFF. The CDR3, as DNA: TGTGCCAGCAGCTTATATCCAGGGGGTGAGGGGTTCTTC.

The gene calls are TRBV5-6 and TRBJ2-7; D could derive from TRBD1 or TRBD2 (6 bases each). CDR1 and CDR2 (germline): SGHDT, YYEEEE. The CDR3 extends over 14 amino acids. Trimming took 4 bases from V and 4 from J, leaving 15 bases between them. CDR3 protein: CASSLGGNPYEQYF. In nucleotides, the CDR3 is TGTGCCAGCAGCCTAGGGGGGAATCCTTACGAGCAGTACTTC.

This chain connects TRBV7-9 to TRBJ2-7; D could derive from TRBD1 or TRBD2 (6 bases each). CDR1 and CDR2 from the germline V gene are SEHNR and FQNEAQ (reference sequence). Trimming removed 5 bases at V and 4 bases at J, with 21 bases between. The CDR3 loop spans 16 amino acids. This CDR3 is CASSPKGGPVPYEQYF. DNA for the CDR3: TGTGCCAGCAGCCCGAAGGGGGGCCCAGTCCCTTACGAGCAGTACTTC.

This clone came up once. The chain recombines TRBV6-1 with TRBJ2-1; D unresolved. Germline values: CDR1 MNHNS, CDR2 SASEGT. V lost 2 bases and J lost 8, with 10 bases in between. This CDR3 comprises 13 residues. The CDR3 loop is CASSERTWHEQFF. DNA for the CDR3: TGTGCCAGCAGTGAACGGACGTGGCATGAGCAGTTCTTC.

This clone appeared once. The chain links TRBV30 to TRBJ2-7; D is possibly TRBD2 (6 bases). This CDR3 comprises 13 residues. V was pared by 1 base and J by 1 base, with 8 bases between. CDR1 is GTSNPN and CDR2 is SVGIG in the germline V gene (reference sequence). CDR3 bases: TGTGCCTGGAGTGGGGGGGATTCCTACGAGCAGTACTTC. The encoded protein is CAWSGGDSYEQYF.